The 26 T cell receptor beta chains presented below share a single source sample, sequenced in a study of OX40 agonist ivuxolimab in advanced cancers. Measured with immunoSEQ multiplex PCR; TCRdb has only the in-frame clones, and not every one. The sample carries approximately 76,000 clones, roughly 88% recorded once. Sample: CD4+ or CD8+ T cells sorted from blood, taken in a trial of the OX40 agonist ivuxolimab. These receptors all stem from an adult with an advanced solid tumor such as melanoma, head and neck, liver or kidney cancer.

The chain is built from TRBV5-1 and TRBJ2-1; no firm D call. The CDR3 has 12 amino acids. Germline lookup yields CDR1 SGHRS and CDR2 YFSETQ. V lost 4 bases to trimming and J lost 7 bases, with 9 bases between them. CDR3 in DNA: TGCGCCAGCAGCCCTCAGCTTAATGAGCAGTTCTTC. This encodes CASSPQLNEQFF.

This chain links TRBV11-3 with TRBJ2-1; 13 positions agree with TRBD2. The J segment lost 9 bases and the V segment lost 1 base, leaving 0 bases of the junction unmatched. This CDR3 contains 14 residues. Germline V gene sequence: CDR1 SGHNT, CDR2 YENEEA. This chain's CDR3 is CASSLGLAGGEQFF. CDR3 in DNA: TGTGCCAGCAGCTTAGGACTAGCGGGGGGTGAGCAGTTCTTC.

The CDR3 nucleotides read TGTGCCAGCAGCGTAGACCAGGGGAATGAAAAACTGTTTTTT. Translation gives CASSVDQGNEKLFF. The chain links TRBV9 to TRBJ1-4; D may be TRBD1 (6 bases). CDR1 and CDR2 from the germline V gene are SGDLS and YYNGEE. V was trimmed by 0 bases and J by 5 bases, leaving 8 bases between them. The CDR3 consists of 14 residues. Full variable domain (rest looked up from reference TRBV9 and TRBJ1-4): DSGVTQTPKHLITATGQRVTLRCSPRSGDLSVYWYQQSLDQGLQFLIQYYNGEERAKGNILERFSAQQFPDLHSELNLSSLELGDSALYFCASSVDQGNEKLFFGSGTQLSVL.

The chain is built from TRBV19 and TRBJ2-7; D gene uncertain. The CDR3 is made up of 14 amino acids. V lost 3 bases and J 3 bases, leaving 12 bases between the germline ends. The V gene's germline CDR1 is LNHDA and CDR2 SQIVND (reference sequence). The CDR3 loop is CASSISFGLYEQYF. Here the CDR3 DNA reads TGTGCCAGTAGTATTTCCTTTGGGCTCTACGAGCAGTACTTC.

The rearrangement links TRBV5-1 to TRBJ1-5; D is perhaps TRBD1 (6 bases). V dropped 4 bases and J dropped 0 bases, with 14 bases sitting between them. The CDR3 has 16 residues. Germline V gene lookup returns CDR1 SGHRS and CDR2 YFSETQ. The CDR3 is CASSPRGGDSNQPQHF. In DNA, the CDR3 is TGCGCCAGCAGCCCCCGAGGGGGGGATAGCAATCAGCCCCAGCATTTT. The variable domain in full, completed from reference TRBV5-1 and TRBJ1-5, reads KAGVTQTPRYLIKTRGQQVTLSCSPISGHRSVSWYQQTPGQGLQFLFEYFSETQRNKGNFPGRFSGRQFSNSRSEMNVSTLELGDSALYLCASSPRGGDSNQPQHFGDGTRLSIL.

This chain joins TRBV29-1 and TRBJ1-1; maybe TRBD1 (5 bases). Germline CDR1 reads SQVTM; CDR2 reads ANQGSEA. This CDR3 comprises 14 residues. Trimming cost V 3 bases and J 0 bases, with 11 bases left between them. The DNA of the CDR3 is TGCAGCGTTGACAGGGAGGGAATGAACACTGAAGCTTTCTTT. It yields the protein CSVDREGMNTEAFF.

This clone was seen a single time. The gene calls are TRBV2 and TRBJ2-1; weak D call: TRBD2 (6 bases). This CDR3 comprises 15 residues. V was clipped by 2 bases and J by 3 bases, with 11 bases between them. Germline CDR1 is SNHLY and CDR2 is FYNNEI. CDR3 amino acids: CASSERGLVYNEQFF. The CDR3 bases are TGTGCCAGCAGTGAAAGGGGACTGGTCTACAATGAGCAGTTCTTC.

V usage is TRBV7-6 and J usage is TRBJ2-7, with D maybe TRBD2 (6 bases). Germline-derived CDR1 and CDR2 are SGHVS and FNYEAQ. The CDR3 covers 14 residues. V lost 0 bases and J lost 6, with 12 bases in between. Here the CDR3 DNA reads TGTGCCAGCAGCTTAGCGGCTCGCGGGATCGAGCAGTACTTC. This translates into CASSLAARGIEQYF.

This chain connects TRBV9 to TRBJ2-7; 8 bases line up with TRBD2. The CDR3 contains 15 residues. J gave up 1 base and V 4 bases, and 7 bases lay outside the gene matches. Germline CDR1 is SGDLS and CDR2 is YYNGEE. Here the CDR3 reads CASSRSGSLSYEQYF. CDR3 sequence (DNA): TGTGCCAGCAGCCGGAGCGGGAGTCTGTCCTACGAGCAGTACTTC.

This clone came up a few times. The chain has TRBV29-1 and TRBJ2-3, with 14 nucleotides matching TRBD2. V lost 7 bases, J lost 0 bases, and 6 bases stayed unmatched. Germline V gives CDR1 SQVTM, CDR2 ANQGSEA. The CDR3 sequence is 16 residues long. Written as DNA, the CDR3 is TGCAGCGGGACCGGGACTAGCGGGAGAAGCACAGATACGCAGTATTTT. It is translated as CSGTGTSGRSTDTQYF.

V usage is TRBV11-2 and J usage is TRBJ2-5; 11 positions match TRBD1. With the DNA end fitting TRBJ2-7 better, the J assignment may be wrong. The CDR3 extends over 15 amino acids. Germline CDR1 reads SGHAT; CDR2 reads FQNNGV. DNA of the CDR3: TGTGCCAGCAGCTCCCTCGGGACAGGGGGGGACGAGCAGTACTTC. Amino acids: CASSSLGTGGDEQYF.

The CDR3 loop reads CASSLAAGGQSYEQYF. The CDR3 DNA sequence: TGTGCCAGCAGCTTAGCGGCGGGGGGCCAATCCTACGAGCAGTACTTC. The V and J genes are TRBV7-6 and TRBJ2-7; 8 bases are shared with TRBD2. This CDR3 spans 16 amino acids. With V trimmed by 0 bases and J by 1 base, 5 bases remained unmatched. Germline V gene data show CDR1 as SGHVS and CDR2 as FNYEAQ.

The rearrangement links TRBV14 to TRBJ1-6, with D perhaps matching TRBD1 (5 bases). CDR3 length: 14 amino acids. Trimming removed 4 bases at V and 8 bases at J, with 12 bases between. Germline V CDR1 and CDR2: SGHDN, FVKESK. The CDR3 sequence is CASSLRGGDSPLHF. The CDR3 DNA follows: TGTGCCAGCAGCCTTAGGGGAGGGGATTCACCCCTCCACTTT.

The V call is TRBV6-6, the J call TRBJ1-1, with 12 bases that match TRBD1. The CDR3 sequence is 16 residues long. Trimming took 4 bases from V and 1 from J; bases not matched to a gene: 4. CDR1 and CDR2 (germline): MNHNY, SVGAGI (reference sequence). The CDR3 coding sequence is TGTGCCAGCAGTTTTCCGGGACAGGGGGCGAACACTGAAGCTTTCTTT. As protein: CASSFPGQGANTEAFF.

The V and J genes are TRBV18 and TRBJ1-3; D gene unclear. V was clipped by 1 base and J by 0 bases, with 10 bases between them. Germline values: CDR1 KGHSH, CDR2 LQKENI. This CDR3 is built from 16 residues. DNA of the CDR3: TGTGCCAGCTCACCACTAGACCCCAGCTCTGGAAACACCATATATTTT. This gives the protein CASSPLDPSSGNTIYF.

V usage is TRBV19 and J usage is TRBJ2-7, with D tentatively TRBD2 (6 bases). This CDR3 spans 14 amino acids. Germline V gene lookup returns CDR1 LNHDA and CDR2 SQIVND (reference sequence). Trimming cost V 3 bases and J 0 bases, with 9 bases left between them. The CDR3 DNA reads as TGTGCCAGTAGTATTTACGGGAGCTCCTACGAGCAGTACTTC. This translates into CASSIYGSSYEQYF.

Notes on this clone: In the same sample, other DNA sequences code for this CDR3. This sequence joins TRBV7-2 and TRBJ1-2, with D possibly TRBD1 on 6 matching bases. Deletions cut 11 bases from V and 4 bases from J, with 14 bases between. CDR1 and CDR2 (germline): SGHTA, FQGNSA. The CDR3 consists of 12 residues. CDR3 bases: TGTGCCGGTTTACAGGGCCTCTATGGCTACACCTTC. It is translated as CAGLQGLYGYTF.

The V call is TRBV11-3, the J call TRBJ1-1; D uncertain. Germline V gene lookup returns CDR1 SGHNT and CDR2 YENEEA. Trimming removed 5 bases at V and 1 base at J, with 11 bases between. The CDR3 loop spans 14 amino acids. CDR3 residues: CASSARTENTEAFF. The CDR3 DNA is TGTGCCAGCAGCGCCAGAACTGAGAACACTGAAGCTTTCTTT.

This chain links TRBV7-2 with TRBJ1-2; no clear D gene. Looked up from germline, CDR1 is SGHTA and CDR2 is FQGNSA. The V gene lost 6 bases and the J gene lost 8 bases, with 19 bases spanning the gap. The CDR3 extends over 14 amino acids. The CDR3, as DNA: TGTGCCAGCAGTCCCTCGAGGGCATTCGAGGGCTACACCTTC. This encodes CASSPSRAFEGYTF. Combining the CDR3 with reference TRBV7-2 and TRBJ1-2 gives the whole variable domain GAGVSQSPSNKVTEKGKDVELRCDPISGHTALYWYRQSLGQGLEFLIYFQGNSAPDKSGLPSDRFSAERTGGSVSTLTIQRTQQEDSAVYLCASSPSRAFEGYTFGSGTRLTVV.

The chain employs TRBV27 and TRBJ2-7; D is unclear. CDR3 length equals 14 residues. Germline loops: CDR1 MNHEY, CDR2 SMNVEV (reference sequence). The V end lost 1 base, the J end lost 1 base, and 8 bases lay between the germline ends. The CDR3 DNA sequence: TGTGCCAGCAGTTTATTTATGGGTTCCTACGAGCAGTACTTC. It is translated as CASSLFMGSYEQYF.

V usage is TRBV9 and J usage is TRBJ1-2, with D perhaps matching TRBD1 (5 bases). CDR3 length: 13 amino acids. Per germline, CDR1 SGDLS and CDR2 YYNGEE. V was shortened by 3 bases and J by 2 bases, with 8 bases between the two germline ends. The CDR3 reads CASSAGRNYGYTF. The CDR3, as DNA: TGTGCCAGCAGCGCGGGACGGAACTATGGCTACACCTTC.

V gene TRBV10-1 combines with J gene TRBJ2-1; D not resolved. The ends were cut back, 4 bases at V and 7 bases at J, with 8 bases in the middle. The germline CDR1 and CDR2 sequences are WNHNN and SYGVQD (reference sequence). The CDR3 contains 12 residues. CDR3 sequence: CASSVLGNEQFF. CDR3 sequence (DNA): TGCGCCAGCAGTGTTCTAGGTAATGAGCAGTTCTTC.

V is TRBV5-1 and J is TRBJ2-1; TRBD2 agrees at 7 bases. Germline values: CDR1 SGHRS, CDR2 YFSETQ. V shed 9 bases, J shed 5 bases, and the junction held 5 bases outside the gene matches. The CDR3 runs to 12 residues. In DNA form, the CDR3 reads TGCGCCACACGGGGGGAGGACAATGAGCAGTTCTTC. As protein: CATRGEDNEQFF. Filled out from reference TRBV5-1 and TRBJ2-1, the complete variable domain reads KAGVTQTPRYLIKTRGQQVTLSCSPISGHRSVSWYQQTPGQGLQFLFEYFSETQRNKGNFPGRFSGRQFSNSRSEMNVSTLELGDSALYLCATRGEDNEQFFGPGTRLTVL.

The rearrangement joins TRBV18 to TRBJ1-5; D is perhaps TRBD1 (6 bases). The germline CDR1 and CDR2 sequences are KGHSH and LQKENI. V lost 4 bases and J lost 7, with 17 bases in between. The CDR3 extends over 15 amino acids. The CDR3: CASSHNRELRQPQHF. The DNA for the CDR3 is TGTGCCAGCTCACACAACAGGGAGCTACGGCAGCCCCAGCATTTT.

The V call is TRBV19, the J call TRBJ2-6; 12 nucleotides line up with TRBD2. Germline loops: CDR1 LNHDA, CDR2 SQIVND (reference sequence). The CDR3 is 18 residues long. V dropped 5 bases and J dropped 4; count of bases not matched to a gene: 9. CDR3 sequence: CASSFRLAGVSGANVLTF. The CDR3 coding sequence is TGTGCCAGTAGTTTCCGACTAGCGGGAGTATCAGGGGCCAACGTCCTGACTTTC.

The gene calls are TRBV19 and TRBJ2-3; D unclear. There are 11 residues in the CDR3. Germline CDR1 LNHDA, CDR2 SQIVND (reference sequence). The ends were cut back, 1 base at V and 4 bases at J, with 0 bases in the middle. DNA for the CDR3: TGTGCCAGTAGTATAGCAGATACGCAGTATTTT. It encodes CASSIADTQYF.